The sequence of this TCR beta chain was determined in a study of shared clonotypes between healthy human individuals. Overall study findings and caveats: Only blood underwent sampling, and tissue repertoires likely differ.

Remarks on this clone: Its antigen is currently unknown.

CDR3 length equals 15 residues. Germline CDR1 MNHEY, CDR2 SVGAGI. After removal of 4 bases from V and 5 bases from J, the junction contained 5 bases not matched to a gene. Each subset's genomic DNA was split evenly across several immunoSEQ plates. The table came from immunoSEQ multiplex PCR; TCRdb's copy has only in-frame clones and leaves some out. Among more than 2 million clones listed, approximately 95% were seen once. CD45RO-negative CD8 cells positively selected for CCR7 made up the naive population, which excluded terminally differentiated effector memory CD45RA+ cells. This receptor was obtained from a man aged 18 to 29 in good health. Specimen: naive CD8+ T cells sorted from blood. V is TRBV6-5 and J is TRBJ2-5; 12 bases agree with TRBD2. The CDR3 nucleotides are TGTGCCAGCAGTTCGACTAGCGGGAGTAGGGAGACCCAGTACTTC. Amino acids: CASSSTSGSRETQYF.